Below, 32 T cell receptor beta chains from the same sample are listed, as sequenced in a study of shared clonotypes between healthy human individuals. The assay was immunoSEQ multiplex PCR, and TCRdb's table has in-frame clones only and misses some. The table includes fewer than 500,000 clones, around 79% detected once. The sequencing input was PBMCs. The receptors come from a woman aged 40 to 50 in good health. Some clones in this sample may be carry-over from other donors' samples.

This clone was seen only a few times. The chain couples TRBV2 to TRBJ2-3, with a possible D match to TRBD1 (6 bases). Germline assignment: CDR1 SNHLY and CDR2 FYNNEI. Trimming took 7 bases from V and 4 from J, leaving 12 bases between them. The CDR3 consists of 13 residues. The CDR3 sequence is CASNSRGADTQYF. In DNA, the CDR3 is TGTGCCAGCAATTCCAGGGGAGCAGATACGCAGTATTTT.

Comments on this clone: A much larger clone differs from this one at a single base, so this may be a read error. Within the sample, other DNA sequences also encode this same CDR3. The V and J genes are TRBV7-6 and TRBJ2-3, with 8 positions matching TRBD2. Germline CDR1 is SGHVS and CDR2 is FNYEAQ. The CDR3 length is 16 residues. V was clipped by 0 bases and J by 2 bases; unmatched bases: 4. The CDR3 DNA is TGTGCCAGCAGCTTAGCAGCTAGCGGGTTCACAGATACGCAGTATTTT. Its translation is CASSLAASGFTDTQYF. Complete variable domain (other parts from reference TRBV7-6 and TRBJ2-3): GAGVSQSPRYKVTKRGQDVALRCDPISGHVSLYWYRQALGQGPEFLTYFNYEAQQDKSGLPNDRFSAERPEGSISTLTIQRTEQRDSAMYRCASSLAASGFTDTQYFGPGTRLTVL.

The J gene is TRBJ2-1, the V gene TRBV11-2, with TRBD2 matching over 10 bases. The germline CDR1 and CDR2 sequences are SGHAT and FQNNGV. The CDR3 is made up of 15 amino acids. Germline trimming cut 8 bases from V and 8 bases from J; bases unmatched to any gene: 12. The DNA for the CDR3 is TGTGCCAGCCTGGCTAGCGGGAGAACGTGGGATGAGCAGTTCTTC. Residues: CASLASGRTWDEQFF.

The rearrangement links TRBV4-3 to TRBJ2-1, with D hard to call. The V end was cut by 0 bases, the J end by 12 bases, with 30 bases between. This CDR3 contains 19 residues. CDR1 and CDR2 from the germline V gene are LGHNA and YSLEER. DNA for the CDR3: TGCGCCAGCAGCCAAGATCTAGGTTATCAGCAAAGACCTATACAAAGGCAGTTCTTC. It specifies CASSQDLGYQQRPIQRQFF.

The chain combines TRBV15 with TRBJ2-5; D is perhaps TRBD1 or TRBD2 (5 bases each). This CDR3 spans 17 amino acids. The V and J ends lost 0 bases and 5 bases respectively, with 19 bases between them. Germline lookup yields CDR1 LNHNV and CDR2 YYDKDF (reference sequence). CDR3 coding DNA: TGTGCCACCAGCAGAGATCAGTGGGGGAGACAGTCCGAGACCCAGTACTTC. It is translated as CATSRDQWGRQSETQYF.

J is TRBJ2-1 and V is TRBV28; TRBD2 matches at 11 bases. V lost 5 bases and J lost 8; bases outside the gene matches: 5. The CDR3 spans 14 residues. The germline CDR1 and CDR2 sequences are MDHEN and SYDVKM. The CDR3 here is CASSVAGGQYEQFF. DNA of the CDR3: TGTGCCAGCAGTGTAGCGGGAGGGCAGTATGAGCAGTTCTTC.

The rearrangement joins TRBV10-3 to TRBJ2-3, with D perhaps matching TRBD1 (6 bases). Germline CDR1 ENHRY, CDR2 SYGVKD. V was pared by 3 bases and J by 2 bases, with 9 bases between. The CDR3 is 14 amino acids. CDR3 nucleotide sequence: TGTGCCATCAGTGATGGACAGTCCACAGATACGCAGTATTTT. It translates to CAISDGQSTDTQYF.

This clone came up a few times. The chain uses TRBV7-9 and TRBJ1-2; TRBD1 is a possible D gene (6 bases). CDR3 length: 13 amino acids. Germline V gene sequence: CDR1 SEHNR, CDR2 FQNEAQ (reference sequence). V dropped 0 bases and J dropped 6 bases, with 8 bases sitting between them. In DNA, the CDR3 is TGTGCCAGCAGCTTAGCCGGGGGCGATGGCTACACCTTC. This encodes CASSLAGGDGYTF.

This clone was recorded a few times. CDR3 loop: CSTLSWGNTEAFF. The CDR3 DNA reads as TGCAGCACCCTGTCCTGGGGGAACACTGAAGCTTTCTTT. V usage is TRBV29-1 and J usage is TRBJ1-1; D uncertain. Germline lookup yields CDR1 SQVTM and CDR2 ANQGSEA. The CDR3 runs 13 residues. V lost 8 bases and J lost 1, with 14 bases in between. The variable domain in full, with the rest retrieved from reference TRBV29-1 and TRBJ1-1, is SAVISQKPSRDICQRGTSLTIQCQVDSQVTMMFWYRQQPGQSLTLIATANQGSEATYESGFVIDKFPISRPNLTFSTLTVSNMSPEDSSIYLCSTLSWGNTEAFFGQGTRLTVV.

This clone was counted ten times or more. This chain joins TRBV28 and TRBJ2-2; 11 bases map to TRBD1. The CDR3 runs to 16 residues. The V and J ends lost 6 bases and 4 bases, in that order; junction bases with no gene match: 7. Germline CDR1 is MDHEN and CDR2 is SYDVKM. Here the CDR3 reads CASSPDRGLPTGELFF. CDR3 DNA: TGTGCCAGCAGCCCGGACAGGGGGCTTCCCACCGGGGAGCTGTTTTTT.

V and J are TRBV2 and TRBJ2-5; 11 bases are shared with TRBD1. This CDR3 is built from 17 residues. Trimming took 0 bases from V and 5 from J; bases not matched to a gene: 8. Germline loops: CDR1 SNHLY, CDR2 FYNNEI. DNA of the CDR3: TGTGCCAGCAGTGAAGCGAGGACAGGGGGCTTACGGGAGACCCAGTACTTC. It specifies CASSEARTGGLRETQYF.

V gene TRBV6-4 combines with J gene TRBJ1-1; 7 bases line up with TRBD1. The junction had 3 bases not matched to a gene; V was cut back by 7 bases and J by 1 base. CDR1 and CDR2 from the germline V gene are MRHNA and SNTAGT. The CDR3 runs to 13 residues. The CDR3 region has the DNA TGTGCCAGCACCCAGGGGGAGAACACTGAAGCTTTCTTT. Amino acid sequence: CASTQGENTEAFF.

The chain employs TRBV15 and TRBJ2-3; D ambiguous. The CDR3 has 12 residues. CDR1 is LNHNV, CDR2 YYDKDF, per germline (reference sequence). Trimming stripped 5 bases from V and 4 bases from J, with 7 bases between. DNA for the CDR3: TGTGCCACCAGCCCGAGTTCAGATACGCAGTATTTT. This sequence encodes CATSPSSDTQYF. Full variable domain (missing parts from reference TRBV15 and TRBJ2-3): DAMVIQNPRYQVTQFGKPVTLSCSQTLNHNVMYWYQQKSSQAPKLLFHYYDKDFNNEADTPDNFQSRRPNTSFCFLDIRSPGLGDTAMYLCATSPSSDTQYFGPGTRLTVL.

In regard to this clone: Other DNA sequences within the sample encode an identical CDR3. The V gene is TRBV4-1, the J gene TRBJ2-1; no definite D call. Germline V gene lookup returns CDR1 MGHRA and CDR2 YSYEKL. V was cut by 1 base and J by 7 bases, with 2 bases left in between. The CDR3 is 11 amino acids. The CDR3, as DNA: TGCGCCAGCAGCCAAGGGAATGAGCAGTTCTTC. It specifies CASSQGNEQFF.

This clone was seen only once. This chain connects TRBV5-6 to TRBJ1-1, with D perhaps matching TRBD1 (5 bases). From germline, CDR1 is SGHDT and CDR2 YYEEEE. Trimming took 3 bases from V and 0 from J, leaving 12 bases between them. The CDR3 contains 15 residues. CDR3 in DNA: TGTGCCAGCAGCTCGTGGGGACGGCTGAACACTGAAGCTTTCTTT. Its protein is CASSSWGRLNTEAFF.

This chain joins TRBV11-2 and TRBJ2-7; D is unresolved. V was trimmed by 1 base and J by 2 bases, leaving 6 bases between them. This CDR3 has 13 amino acids. Germline V gives CDR1 SGHAT, CDR2 FQNNGV. For the CDR3, the DNA is TGTGCCAGCAGCTTAGGTGCTCCCTACGAGCAGTACTTC. Amino acid sequence: CASSLGAPYEQYF. The whole variable domain, filled in from reference TRBV11-2 and TRBJ2-7, reads EAGVAQSPRYKIIEKRQSVAFWCNPISGHATLYWYQQILGQGPKLLIQFQNNGVVDDSQLPKDRFSAERLKGVDSTLKIQPAKLEDSAVYLCASSLGAPYEQYFGPGTRLTVT.

This clone was seen only once. This chain connects TRBV5-6 to TRBJ2-3, with TRBD2 matching over 7 bases. The V and J ends lost 0 bases and 5 bases, in that order; junction bases with no gene match: 6. Germline CDR1 reads SGHDT; CDR2 reads YYEEEE. This CDR3 has 15 residues. The CDR3 reads CASSLGRAGIDTQYF. The CDR3 DNA reads TGTGCCAGCAGCTTGGGTAGAGCGGGAATAGATACGCAGTATTTT.

In its sample, this clone was seen a few times. The chain employs TRBV7-9 and TRBJ1-1; D is unclear. The CDR3 covers 13 residues. From germline, CDR1 is SEHNR and CDR2 FQNEAQ (reference sequence). Trimming took off 6 bases at V and 3 bases at J, with 11 bases between the two ends. The CDR3 DNA reads TGTGCCAGCAGTCCCACGGGTGACACTGAAGCTTTCTTT. It encodes CASSPTGDTEAFF.

This clone was counted a single time. V gene TRBV12-5 combines with J gene TRBJ2-7, with unresolved D. The CDR3 is 12 amino acids. V was shortened by 6 bases and J by 8 bases, with 14 bases between the two germline ends. In germline, CDR1 is LGHNT, CDR2 FRNRAP. This CDR3 reads CASGSLPYKQYF. The DNA for the CDR3 is TGTGCTAGTGGCTCGCTTCCATACAAGCAGTACTTC. Full variable domain (outside the CDR3, taken from reference TRBV12-5 and TRBJ2-7): DARVTQTPRHKVTEMGQEVTMRCQPILGHNTVFWYRQTMMQGLELLAYFRNRAPLDDSGMPKDRFSAEMPDATLATLKIQPSEPRDSAVYFCASGSLPYKQYFGPGTRLTVT.

The chain is built from TRBV7-2 and TRBJ2-3; D is unresolved. This CDR3 spans 15 amino acids. Between the trimmed V and J ends, which lost 5 bases and 0 bases, there was a span of 12 bases. Germline V gives CDR1 SGHTA, CDR2 FQGNSA. CDR3 sequence reads: CASSPMGSSTDTQYF. Here the CDR3 DNA reads TGTGCCAGCAGCCCCATGGGATCTAGCACAGATACGCAGTATTTT.

J is TRBJ2-1 and V is TRBV28; the match to TRBD2 covers 8 bases. The ends lost 6 bases at V and 5 bases at J; junction bases unmatched: 6. Germline V gene sequence: CDR1 MDHEN, CDR2 SYDVKM. The CDR3 runs 14 residues. CDR3 bases: TGTGCCAGCAGGACCGGGACTAGACACAATGAGCAGTTCTTC. It codes for CASRTGTRHNEQFF.

The chain employs TRBV6-5 and TRBJ2-1; possibly TRBD1 for D (6 bases). CDR1 and CDR2 from the germline V gene are MNHEY and SVGAGI. The V gene lost 0 bases and the J gene lost 9 bases, with 18 bases spanning the gap. This CDR3 comprises 16 residues. The CDR3 DNA follows: TGTGCCAGCAGTTACTCGATTGGACAGATCAGGACTGAGCAGTTCTTC. This sequence encodes CASSYSIGQIRTEQFF.

The V gene is TRBV10-1, the J gene TRBJ2-7; 12 bases line up with TRBD2. Losses at the gene ends were 4 bases for V and 0 bases for J; bases not matched to a gene: 7. CDR1 and CDR2 from the germline V gene are WNHNN and SYGVQD (reference sequence). The CDR3 has 17 residues. Written as DNA, the CDR3 is TGCGCCAGCAGTGGAAGGACTAGCGGGGAAATCTCCTACGAGCAGTACTTC. Protein: CASSGRTSGEISYEQYF.

The V call is TRBV15, the J call TRBJ2-5; D might be TRBD2 (7 bases). The V end was cut by 5 bases, the J end by 4 bases, with 20 bases between. Germline CDR1 LNHNV, CDR2 YYDKDF (reference sequence). This CDR3 comprises 16 residues. CDR3 sequence reads: CATSGGRGGERETQYF. Here the CDR3 DNA reads TGTGCCACCAGCGGGGGCCGCGGGGGAGAGAGAGAGACCCAGTACTTC.

This chain uses TRBV6-1 with TRBJ1-1; 10 bases map to TRBD1. Germline assignment: CDR1 MNHNS and CDR2 SASEGT. V lost 4 bases to trimming and J lost 4 bases; unmatched junction nucleotides: 0. This CDR3 has 13 residues. CDR3: CASSGDRGTEAFF. The CDR3 nucleotides read TGTGCCAGCAGTGGGGACAGGGGCACTGAAGCTTTCTTT.

The rearrangement uses TRBV30 and TRBJ2-7, with 9 bases that match TRBD1. The CDR3 spans 12 residues. CDR1 GTSNPN and CDR2 SVGIG come from the germline V gene (reference sequence). V shed 5 bases, J shed 4 bases, and the junction held 3 bases outside the gene matches. This CDR3 is CAWGQGLYEQYF. CDR3 nucleotide sequence: TGTGCCTGGGGACAGGGGCTTTACGAGCAGTACTTC.

V usage is TRBV19 and J usage is TRBJ2-2, with 8 positions matching TRBD1. Germline assignment: CDR1 LNHDA and CDR2 SQIVND (reference sequence). The CDR3 totals 15 residues. Unmatched junction bases numbered 8, after V lost 7 bases and J lost 4 bases. CDR3 bases: TGTGCCAGTAAGACCAGGGGGCCTGGCACCGGGGAGCTGTTTTTT. Its translation: CASKTRGPGTGELFF.

The chain has TRBV11-2 and TRBJ1-1, with D possibly TRBD1 on 5 matching bases. The germline V gene encodes CDR1 SGHAT and CDR2 FQNNGV. The CDR3 has 17 amino acids. Deletions cut 4 bases from V and 0 bases from J, with 18 bases between. The CDR3 DNA follows: TGTGCCAGCAGCTCGGGACGGAGCCTTAGAATGAACACTGAAGCTTTCTTT. Protein product: CASSSGRSLRMNTEAFF.

The chain recombines TRBV19 with TRBJ2-1; 8 bases line up with TRBD2. The CDR3 is 13 amino acids. Trimming at V came to 7 bases and at J to 13 bases, leaving 12 bases not matched to a gene. Germline V gene sequence: CDR1 LNHDA, CDR2 SQIVND (reference sequence). The CDR3: CASTYAQGLDQFF. As DNA, the CDR3 is TGTGCCAGTACCTACGCCCAGGGACTAGACCAGTTCTTC. The full variable domain, with the rest looked up from reference TRBV19 and TRBJ2-1, is DGGITQSPKYLFRKEGQNVTLSCEQNLNHDAMYWYRQDPGQGLRLIYYSQIVNDFQKGDIAEGYSVSREKKESFPLTVTSAQKNPTAFYLCASTYAQGLDQFFGPGTRLTVL.

At least ten counts were recorded for this clone. V usage is TRBV29-1 and J usage is TRBJ1-1; D gene ambiguous. V lost 0 bases, J lost 1 base, and 9 bases lay in between. Germline V CDR1 and CDR2: SQVTM, ANQGSEA. The length of the CDR3 is 14 residues. DNA for the CDR3: TGCAGCGTTGAAGATGAATCAGGGAACACTGAAGCTTTCTTT. Translated, it gives CSVEDESGNTEAFF. Supplemented by reference TRBV29-1 and TRBJ1-1, the full variable domain reads SAVISQKPSRDICQRGTSLTIQCQVDSQVTMMFWYRQQPGQSLTLIATANQGSEATYESGFVIDKFPISRPNLTFSTLTVSNMSPEDSSIYLCSVEDESGNTEAFFGQGTRLTVV.

The V and J genes are TRBV6-5 and TRBJ1-5; D perhaps matches TRBD1 (5 bases). The V end lost 7 bases, the J end lost 0 bases, and 10 bases lay between the germline ends. In germline, CDR1 is MNHEY, CDR2 SVGAGI. This CDR3 spans 14 amino acids. CDR3 residues: CASKDIHSNQPQHF. The CDR3 DNA sequence: TGTGCCAGCAAGGACATTCATAGCAATCAGCCCCAGCATTTT.

The rearrangement joins TRBV29-1 to TRBJ1-1; TRBD1 matches 8 bases. The CDR3 extends over 13 amino acids. J was trimmed by 3 bases and V by 6 bases; bases with no gene match: 6. Germline V CDR1 and CDR2: SQVTM, ANQGSEA. CDR3 loop: CSVSTGGDTEAFF. The CDR3 DNA reads TGCAGCGTCTCTACAGGGGGGGACACTGAAGCTTTCTTT.